The 17 T cell receptor beta chains below come from one sample, sequenced in a study of blood T cell repertoires in COVID-19. Assay used: immunoSEQ multiplex PCR; TCRdb lists only in-frame clones, some missing. This table holds about 59,000 clones, 81% found once. Sequenced: peripheral blood. These TCRs come from a woman older than 75 with active or convalescent COVID-19.

This sequence joins TRBV24-1 and TRBJ2-7; no clear D gene. Per germline, CDR1 KGHDR and CDR2 SFDVKD. This CDR3 spans 14 amino acids. The V gene lost 9 bases and the J gene lost 2 bases, with 16 bases spanning the gap. Written as DNA, the CDR3 is TGTGCCACCGTAGTTGGTCCGCCCCCCTACGAGCAGTACTTC. It translates to CATVVGPPPYEQYF.

The chain has TRBV2 and TRBJ2-7; 8 nucleotides agree with TRBD1. The length of the CDR3 is 14 residues. With V trimmed by 7 bases and J by 3 bases, 8 bases remained unmatched. Germline CDR1 reads SNHLY; CDR2 reads FYNNEI. CDR3 in amino acids: CASTKEGQVYEQYF. Written as DNA, the CDR3 is TGTGCCAGCACCAAAGAGGGACAGGTCTACGAGCAGTACTTC.

The chain carries TRBV19 and TRBJ1-2; TRBD1 might be the D (5 bases). V was trimmed by 8 bases and J by 8 bases, leaving 18 bases between them. Germline CDR1 is LNHDA and CDR2 is SQIVND (reference sequence). This CDR3 contains 13 residues. CDR3 sequence (DNA): TGTGCCAGTGAGGATTACACGGGGGACGGCTACACCTTC. It specifies CASEDYTGDGYTF.

The chain combines TRBV19 with TRBJ1-1, with no clear D. CDR3 size: 17 residues. Germline values: CDR1 LNHDA, CDR2 SQIVND (reference sequence). Between the trimmed V and J ends, which lost 2 bases and 4 bases, there was a span of 20 bases. The CDR3 DNA is TGTGCCAGTAGTATAACCCCTCCTTCCAGTAGAGGCACTGAAGCTTTCTTT. This sequence encodes CASSITPPSSRGTEAFF.

V is TRBV14 and J is TRBJ2-2, with 10 bases identical to TRBD1. The V segment lost 6 bases and the J segment 6 bases; nucleotides outside the gene matches: 7. The V gene's germline CDR1 is SGHDN and CDR2 FVKESK. The CDR3 has 15 residues. The CDR3 DNA reads TGTGCCAGCAGGGGACAGGGGCAAAGGTCCGGGGAGCTGTTTTTT. Protein sequence: CASRGQGQRSGELFF.

This clone was picked up a small number of times. This rearrangement joins TRBV29-1 to TRBJ2-5; 10 bases fit TRBD1. The CDR3 spans 12 residues. V shed 4 bases and J 4 bases; nucleotides not matched to a gene: 0. From germline, CDR1 is SQVTM and CDR2 ANQGSEA. The CDR3 spells CSVGTGGETQYF. In DNA, the CDR3 is TGCAGCGTTGGGACAGGGGGAGAGACCCAGTACTTC.

The J gene is TRBJ2-1, the V gene TRBV10-2; the D gene is possibly TRBD2 (5 bases). Trimming cost V 0 bases and J 8 bases, with 17 bases left between them. The germline gives CDR1 WSHSY, CDR2 SAAADI. CDR3 length equals 16 residues. The DNA for the CDR3 is TGCGCCAGCAGTGAGTCGCGGGTGGGGAGCGGACATGAGCAGTTCTTC. It specifies CASSESRVGSGHEQFF.

This clone was found a few times. The chain combines TRBV6-6 with TRBJ2-5, with unresolved D. V was cut by 2 bases and J by 5 bases, with 3 bases left in between. The V gene's germline CDR1 is MNHNY and CDR2 SVGAGI (reference sequence). CDR3 length: 11 amino acids. CDR3 residues: CASSYPETQYF. As DNA, the CDR3 is TGTGCCAGCAGTTACCCGGAGACCCAGTACTTC.

The chain is built from TRBV19 and TRBJ2-5, with TRBD2 matching over 8 bases. CDR1 and CDR2 (germline): LNHDA, SQIVND (reference sequence). V trimming: 3 bases; J trimming: 5 bases; junction bases outside the gene matches: 8. The CDR3 loop spans 15 amino acids. CDR3 in DNA: TGTGCCAGTAGTATCGATAGCGGGGTTTTGGAGACCCAGTACTTC. It codes for CASSIDSGVLETQYF.

V gene TRBV11-1 combines with J gene TRBJ1-3; D unresolved. The V end was cut by 5 bases, the J end by 0 bases, with 11 bases between. This CDR3 is 15 amino acids long. Germline CDR1 and CDR2: SGHAT and FQDESV (reference sequence). In DNA, the CDR3 is TGTGCCAGCAGCCTACAGATCTCCTCTGGAAACACCATATATTTT. Protein sequence: CASSLQISSGNTIYF.

The V call is TRBV27, the J call TRBJ2-7; TRBD1 is a possible D gene (6 bases). Germline V gene lookup returns CDR1 MNHEY and CDR2 SMNVEV (reference sequence). V was pared by 6 bases and J by 2 bases, with 14 bases between. The length of the CDR3 is 14 residues. In nucleotides, the CDR3 is TGTGCCAGCAGATTCGACAGGTCGCCCTACGAGCAGTACTTC. Translating gives CASRFDRSPYEQYF.

V and J are TRBV6-1 and TRBJ1-3, with TRBD1 matching 9 bases. Per germline, CDR1 MNHNS and CDR2 SASEGT. The CDR3 is 20 amino acids. After removal of 1 base from V and 0 bases from J, the junction contained 13 bases not matched to a gene. The CDR3 spells CASSEGALGQGLLSGNTIYF. CDR3 in DNA: TGTGCCAGCAGTGAAGGAGCGCTGGGACAGGGACTTCTCTCTGGAAACACCATATATTTT.

This sequence joins TRBV3-1 (or the pseudogene TRBV3-2) and TRBJ1-4; the D is unclear. CDR1 is LGHDT and CDR2 is YNNKEL in the germline V gene (reference sequence). The CDR3 totals 13 residues. V lost 1 base and J lost 5, with 5 bases in between. DNA for the CDR3: TGTGCCAGCAGCCAAGTCTTCAATGAAAAACTGTTTTTT. This codes for CASSQVFNEKLFF.

The chain links TRBV4-1 to TRBJ1-4; 11 positions match TRBD1. Unmatched junction bases numbered 5, after V lost 4 bases and J lost 7 bases. From germline, CDR1 is MGHRA and CDR2 YSYEKL. This CDR3 is 15 amino acids long. The CDR3 DNA reads as TGCGCCAGCAGCCTAGGACAGGGGGCTAGTGAAAAACTGTTTTTT. Protein: CASSLGQGASEKLFF.

CDR3 DNA: TGCGCCAGCAGCTTGGGGGAGGTGAACACTGAAGCTTTCTTT. Amino acids: CASSLGEVNTEAFF. V and J are TRBV5-1 and TRBJ1-1; D unclear. Trimming took off 0 bases at V and 0 bases at J, with 6 bases between the two ends. The CDR3 contains 14 residues. CDR1 is SGHRS and CDR2 is YFSETQ in the germline V gene.

The chain has TRBV7-9 and TRBJ2-7, with 9 bases lining up with TRBD1. The CDR3 totals 15 residues. Germline V gene data show CDR1 as SEHNR and CDR2 as FQNEAQ (reference sequence). With 5 bases clipped from V and 0 bases from J, the junction kept 5 bases outside the gene matches. For the CDR3, the DNA is TGTGCCAGCAGCACTGGGACAGGGAGCTCCTACGAGCAGTACTTC. This codes for CASSTGTGSSYEQYF.

By its share, this clone is medium-sized. V gene TRBV2 combines with J gene TRBJ2-5; maybe TRBD1 (5 bases). Germline V lookup: CDR1 SNHLY, CDR2 FYNNEI. V was cut by 2 bases and J by 5 bases, with 9 bases left in between. The length of the CDR3 is 13 residues. The CDR3 reads CASSESGSETQYF. Here the CDR3 DNA reads TGTGCCAGCAGTGAATCAGGGTCGGAGACCCAGTACTTC.